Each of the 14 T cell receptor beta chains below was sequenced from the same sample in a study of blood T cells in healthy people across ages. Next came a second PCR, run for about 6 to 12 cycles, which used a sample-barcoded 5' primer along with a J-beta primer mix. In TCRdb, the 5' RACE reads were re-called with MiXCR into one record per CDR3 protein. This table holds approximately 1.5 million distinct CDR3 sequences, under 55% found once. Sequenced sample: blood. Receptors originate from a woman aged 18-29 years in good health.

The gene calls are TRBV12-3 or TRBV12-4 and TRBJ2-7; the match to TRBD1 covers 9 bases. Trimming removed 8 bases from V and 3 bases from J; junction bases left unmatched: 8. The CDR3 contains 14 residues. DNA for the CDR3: TGTGCCAGCGGATCCCGGGACAGGGACTACGAGCAGTACTTC. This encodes CASGSRDRDYEQYF.

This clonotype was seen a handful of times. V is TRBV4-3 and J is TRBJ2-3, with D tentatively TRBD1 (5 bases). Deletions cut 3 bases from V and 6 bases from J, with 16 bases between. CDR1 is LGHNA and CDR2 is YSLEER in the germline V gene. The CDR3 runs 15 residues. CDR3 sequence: CASSQATVPPDTQYF. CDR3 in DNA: TGCGCCAGCAGCCAGGCGACAGTTCCCCCGGATACGCAGTATTTT.

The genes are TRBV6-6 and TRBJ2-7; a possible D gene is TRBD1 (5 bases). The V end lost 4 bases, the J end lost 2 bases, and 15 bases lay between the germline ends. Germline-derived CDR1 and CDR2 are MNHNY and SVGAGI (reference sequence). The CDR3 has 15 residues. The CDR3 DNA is TGTGCCAGCAGTTCCTCGCGACAGTATACCTACGAGCAGTACTTC. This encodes CASSSSRQYTYEQYF.

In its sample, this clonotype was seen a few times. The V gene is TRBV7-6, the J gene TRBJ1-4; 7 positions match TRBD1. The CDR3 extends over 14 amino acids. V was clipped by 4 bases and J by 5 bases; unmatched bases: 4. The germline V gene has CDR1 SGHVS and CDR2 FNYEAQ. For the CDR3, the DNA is TGTGCCAGCAGCTGGACAGGTCCGAATGAAAAACTGTTTTTT. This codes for CASSWTGPNEKLFF. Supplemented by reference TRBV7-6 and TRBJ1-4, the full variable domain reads GAGVSQSPRYKVTKRGQDVALRCDPISGHVSLYWYRQALGQGPEFLTYFNYEAQQDKSGLPNDRFSAERPEGSISTLTIQRTEQRDSAMYRCASSWTGPNEKLFFGSGTQLSVL.

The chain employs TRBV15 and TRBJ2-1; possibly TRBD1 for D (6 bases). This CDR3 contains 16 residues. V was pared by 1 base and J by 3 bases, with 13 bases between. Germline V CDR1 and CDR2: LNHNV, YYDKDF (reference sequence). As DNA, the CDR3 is TGTGCCACCAGCAGAGGGGTGGGGGCGAACTACAATGAGCAGTTCTTC. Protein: CATSRGVGANYNEQFF. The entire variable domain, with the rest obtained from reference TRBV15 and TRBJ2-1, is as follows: DAMVIQNPRYQVTQFGKPVTLSCSQTLNHNVMYWYQQKSSQAPKLLFHYYDKDFNNEADTPDNFQSRRPNTSFCFLDIRSPGLGDTAMYLCATSRGVGANYNEQFFGPGTRLTVL.

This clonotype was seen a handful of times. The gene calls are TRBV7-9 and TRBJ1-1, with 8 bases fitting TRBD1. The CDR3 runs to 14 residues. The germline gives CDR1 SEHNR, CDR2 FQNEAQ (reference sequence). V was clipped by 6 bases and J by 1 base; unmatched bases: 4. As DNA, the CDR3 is TGTGCCAGCAGATTGGACAGGGCGAACACTGAAGCTTTCTTT. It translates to CASRLDRANTEAFF.

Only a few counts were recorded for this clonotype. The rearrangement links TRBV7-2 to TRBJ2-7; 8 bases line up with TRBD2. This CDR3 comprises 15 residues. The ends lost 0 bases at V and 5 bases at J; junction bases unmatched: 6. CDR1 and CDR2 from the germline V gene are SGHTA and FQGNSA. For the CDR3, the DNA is TGTGCCAGCAGCTTAGCGCTAGCGGGTAGCAACGAGCAGTACTTC. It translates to CASSLALAGSNEQYF.

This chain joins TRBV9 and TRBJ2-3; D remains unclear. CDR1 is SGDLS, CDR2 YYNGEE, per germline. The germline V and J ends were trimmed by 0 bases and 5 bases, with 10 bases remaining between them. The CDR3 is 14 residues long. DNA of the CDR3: TGTGCCAGCAGCGTAGCTGGGCTTAAAGATACGCAGTATTTT. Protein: CASSVAGLKDTQYF.

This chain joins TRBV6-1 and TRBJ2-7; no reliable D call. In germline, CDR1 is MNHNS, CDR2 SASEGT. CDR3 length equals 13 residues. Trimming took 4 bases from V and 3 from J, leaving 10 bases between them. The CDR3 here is CASSVRRIYEQYF. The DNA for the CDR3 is TGTGCCAGCAGTGTTCGACGGATCTACGAGCAGTACTTC.

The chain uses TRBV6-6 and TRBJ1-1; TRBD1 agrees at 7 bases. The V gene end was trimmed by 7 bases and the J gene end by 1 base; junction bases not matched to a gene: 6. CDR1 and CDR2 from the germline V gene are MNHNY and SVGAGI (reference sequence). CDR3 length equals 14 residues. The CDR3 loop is CASTSGGANTEAFF. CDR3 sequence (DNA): TGTGCCAGCACCTCAGGGGGGGCGAACACTGAAGCTTTCTTT.

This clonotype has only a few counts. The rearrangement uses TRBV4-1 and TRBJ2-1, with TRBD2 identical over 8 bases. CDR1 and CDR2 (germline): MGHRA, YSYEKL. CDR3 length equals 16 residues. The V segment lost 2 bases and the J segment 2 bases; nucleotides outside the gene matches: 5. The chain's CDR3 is CASSQSAGETYNEQFF. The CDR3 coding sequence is TGCGCCAGCAGCCAATCAGCGGGAGAGACCTACAATGAGCAGTTCTTC.

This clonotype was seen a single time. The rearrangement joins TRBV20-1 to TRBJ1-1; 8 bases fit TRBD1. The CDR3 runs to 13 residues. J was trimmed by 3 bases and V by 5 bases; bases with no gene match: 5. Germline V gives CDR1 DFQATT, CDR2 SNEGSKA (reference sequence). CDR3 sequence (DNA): TGCAGTGCTGAACAGGGGGGTGACACTGAAGCTTTCTTT. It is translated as CSAEQGGDTEAFF.

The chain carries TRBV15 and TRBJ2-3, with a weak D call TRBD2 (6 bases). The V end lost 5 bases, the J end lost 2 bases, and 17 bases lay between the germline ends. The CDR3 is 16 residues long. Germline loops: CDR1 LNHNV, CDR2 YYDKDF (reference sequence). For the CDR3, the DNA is TGTGCCACCAGCCCGAGGAGGGGAGAGATCACAGATACGCAGTATTTT. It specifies CATSPRRGEITDTQYF.

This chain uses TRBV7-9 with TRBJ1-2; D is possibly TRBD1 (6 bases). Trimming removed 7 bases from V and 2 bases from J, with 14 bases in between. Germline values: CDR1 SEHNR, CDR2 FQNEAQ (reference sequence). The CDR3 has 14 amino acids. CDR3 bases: TGTGCCAGCAACCCCCGGACAGAAAACTATGGCTACACCTTC. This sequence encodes CASNPRTENYGYTF.